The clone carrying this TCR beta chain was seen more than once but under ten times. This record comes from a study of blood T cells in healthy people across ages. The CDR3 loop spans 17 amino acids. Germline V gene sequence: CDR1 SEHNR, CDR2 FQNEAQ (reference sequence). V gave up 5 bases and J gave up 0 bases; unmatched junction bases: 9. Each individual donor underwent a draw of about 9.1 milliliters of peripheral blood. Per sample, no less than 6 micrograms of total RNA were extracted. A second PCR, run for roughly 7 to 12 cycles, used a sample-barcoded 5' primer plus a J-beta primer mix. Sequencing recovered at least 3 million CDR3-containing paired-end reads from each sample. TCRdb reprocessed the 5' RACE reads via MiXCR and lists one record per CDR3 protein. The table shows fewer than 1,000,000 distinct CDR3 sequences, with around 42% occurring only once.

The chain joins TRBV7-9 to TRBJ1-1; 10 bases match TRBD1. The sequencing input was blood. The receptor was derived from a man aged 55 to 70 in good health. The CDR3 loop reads CASSQVGQGNLNTEAFF. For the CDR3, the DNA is TGTGCCAGCAGCCAAGTGGGACAGGGGAACTTGAACACTGAAGCTTTCTTT.